The 19 T cell receptor beta chains below come from one sample, sequenced in a study of technical replicates of blood from several donors. Measured with immunoSEQ multiplex PCR; TCRdb has only the in-frame clones, and not every one. The repertoire has tens of thousands of clones, 90% to 95% of them found once; the top ten carry 4.2%. Input material: PBMCs. These receptors were taken from a human donor in good health. Some clones in this sample may be carry-over from other donors' samples.

This clone has just one count. The chain recombines TRBV18 with TRBJ1-2, with 9 bases matching TRBD1. The V segment lost 2 bases and the J segment 2 bases; nucleotides outside the gene matches: 0. This CDR3 region has 14 residues. Germline assignment: CDR1 KGHSH and CDR2 LQKENI. The CDR3 spells CASSPGTGNYGYTF. The CDR3 DNA sequence: TGTGCCAGCTCACCAGGGACAGGGAACTATGGCTACACCTTC. Drawing the rest from reference TRBV18 and TRBJ1-2, the complete variable domain is NAGVMQNPRHLVRRRGQEARLRCSPMKGHSHVYWYRQLPEEGLKFMVYLQKENIIDESGMPKERFSAEFPKEGPSILRIQQVVRGDSAAYFCASSPGTGNYGYTFGSGTRLTVV.

The rearrangement links TRBV10-3 to TRBJ1-3; tentative D call: TRBD1 (6 bases). Germline CDR1 and CDR2: ENHRY and SYGVKD. The length of the CDR3 is 14 residues. Deletions cut 0 bases from V and 9 bases from J, with 12 bases between. In nucleotides, the CDR3 is TGTGCCATCAGTGAGTCAGGACAGTGGGGCACCATATATTTT. It translates to CAISESGQWGTIYF.

This clone has a single count. This rearrangement joins TRBV7-2 to TRBJ2-5, with a possible D match to TRBD2 (7 bases). CDR1 and CDR2 from the germline V gene are SGHTA and FQGNSA. This CDR3 region has 14 residues. V lost 7 bases and J 7 bases, leaving 19 bases between the germline ends. The CDR3 sequence: CASILLGGTSTQYF. CDR3 DNA sequence: TGTGCCAGCATCCTTCTGGGGGGGACATCGACCCAGTACTTC. Supplemented by reference TRBV7-2 and TRBJ2-5, the full variable domain reads GAGVSQSPSNKVTEKGKDVELRCDPISGHTALYWYRQSLGQGLEFLIYFQGNSAPDKSGLPSDRFSAERTGGSVSTLTIQRTQQEDSAVYLCASILLGGTSTQYFGPGTRLLVL.

The rearrangement joins TRBV13 to TRBJ2-7, with TRBD2 matching over 10 bases. CDR3 length: 14 amino acids. V shed 7 bases, J shed 5 bases, and the junction held 8 bases outside the gene matches. The germline V gene encodes CDR1 PRHDT and CDR2 FYEKMQ (reference sequence). CDR3 in amino acids: CASIRAGGPNEQYF. The CDR3 nucleotides read TGTGCCAGCATCAGAGCGGGAGGGCCGAACGAGCAGTACTTC.

Only one count was recorded for this clone. The chain carries TRBV28 and TRBJ2-5; D might be TRBD2 (7 bases). Germline CDR1 and CDR2: MDHEN and SYDVKM. This CDR3 spans 14 amino acids. Trimming took off 5 bases at V and 2 bases at J, with 12 bases between the two ends. CDR3 loop: CASSPGGRQETQYF. In DNA form, the CDR3 reads TGTGCCAGCAGTCCCGGGGGGCGACAAGAGACCCAGTACTTC.

V usage is TRBV19 and J usage is TRBJ1-5; 8 bases align to TRBD1. The CDR3 has 14 residues. With 5 bases clipped from V and 5 bases from J, the junction kept 5 bases outside the gene matches. Germline assignment: CDR1 LNHDA and CDR2 SQIVND (reference sequence). CDR3 residues: CASSVGTGDQPQHF. The CDR3 bases are TGTGCCAGTAGTGTCGGGACAGGTGATCAGCCCCAGCATTTT.

This rearrangement joins TRBV4-3 to TRBJ2-7; D is unclear. Deletions cut 0 bases from V and 3 bases from J, with 6 bases between. The germline gives CDR1 LGHNA, CDR2 YSLEER. The CDR3 has 13 amino acids. CDR3 sequence (DNA): TGCGCCAGCAGCCAAGAGCGGTTCTACGAGCAGTACTTC. Translation: CASSQERFYEQYF.

V and J are TRBV16 and TRBJ1-1; a possible D gene is TRBD1 (5 bases). Trimming cost V 1 base and J 3 bases, with 9 bases left between them. Germline V gives CDR1 KGHSY, CDR2 FQNENV. The CDR3 has 14 amino acids. CDR3 sequence: CASSQFPGDTEAFF. CDR3 sequence (DNA): TGTGCCAGCAGCCAATTCCCGGGGGACACTGAAGCTTTCTTT.

The chain couples TRBV14 to TRBJ1-5; unclear D gene. Germline CDR1 reads SGHDN; CDR2 reads FVKESK. The CDR3 is 13 amino acids. The ends were cut back, 5 bases at V and 5 bases at J, with 10 bases in the middle. Here the CDR3 reads CASSESSYQPQHF. The CDR3 DNA reads TGTGCCAGCAGCGAAAGTAGTTATCAGCCCCAGCATTTT.

The chain couples TRBV6-5 to TRBJ2-5; perhaps TRBD1 as D (5 bases). The CDR3 totals 14 residues. The germline V gene has CDR1 MNHEY and CDR2 SVGAGI. V lost 5 bases to trimming and J lost 6 bases, with 16 bases between them. The CDR3 region is CASSPRQLGKTQYF. The DNA of the CDR3 is TGTGCCAGCAGTCCTCGACAGCTGGGGAAGACCCAGTACTTC.

The gene calls are TRBV7-9 and TRBJ2-3; perhaps TRBD2 as D (5 bases). V lost 3 bases and J 2 bases, leaving 12 bases between the germline ends. Germline V lookup: CDR1 SEHNR, CDR2 FQNEAQ (reference sequence). The CDR3 extends over 15 amino acids. In DNA form, the CDR3 reads TGTGCCAGCAGCTTTAGGGCGGACTTCACAGATACGCAGTATTTT. It encodes CASSFRADFTDTQYF.

The V gene is TRBV10-2, the J gene TRBJ2-1; maybe TRBD1 (6 bases). V shed 10 bases and J shed 5 bases, with 15 bases lying between them. Per the germline V gene, CDR1 is WSHSY and CDR2 is SAAADI. The CDR3 covers 13 residues. CDR3 residues: CATLTGPNNEQFF. The CDR3 DNA sequence: TGCGCCACCCTGACAGGCCCGAACAATGAGCAGTTCTTC.

This chain's CDR3 is CASSLEWGGTTVQYF. Here the CDR3 DNA reads TGTGCCAGCAGCTTAGAGTGGGGCGGGACTACCGTGCAGTACTTC. The chain carries TRBV7-2 and TRBJ2-7; 7 bases line up with TRBD2. The V gene end was trimmed by 1 base and the J gene end by 9 bases; junction bases not matched to a gene: 12. This CDR3 has 15 amino acids. The germline V gene has CDR1 SGHTA and CDR2 FQGNSA.

J is TRBJ1-6 and V is TRBV7-9, with D uncertain. The V gene lost 3 bases and the J gene lost 5 bases, with 5 bases spanning the gap. Germline V lookup: CDR1 SEHNR, CDR2 FQNEAQ (reference sequence). There are 13 residues in the CDR3. The DNA of the CDR3 is TGTGCCAGCAGCTTGGAGGATAATTCACCCCTCCACTTT. As protein: CASSLEDNSPLHF.

This sequence joins TRBV7-2 and TRBJ2-2; D remains unclear. The CDR3 runs to 13 residues. V lost 7 bases, J lost 6 bases, and 12 bases lay in between. The germline V gene has CDR1 SGHTA and CDR2 FQGNSA. The CDR3: CASTLLLPGELFF. The CDR3 coding sequence is TGTGCCAGCACCCTTCTCCTTCCCGGGGAGCTGTTTTTT.

The chain employs TRBV7-9 and TRBJ2-5; D remains ambiguous. The CDR3 covers 13 residues. The V end lost 4 bases, the J end lost 2 bases, and 8 bases lay between the germline ends. The germline V gene has CDR1 SEHNR and CDR2 FQNEAQ (reference sequence). This CDR3 reads CASSSQNQETQYF. The DNA for the CDR3 is TGTGCCAGCAGCTCTCAGAATCAAGAGACCCAGTACTTC.

The V and J genes are TRBV7-6 and TRBJ1-1, with D unclear. CDR1 and CDR2 (germline): SGHVS, FNYEAQ. Trimming took off 0 bases at V and 6 bases at J, with 8 bases between the two ends. The CDR3 consists of 13 residues. DNA of the CDR3: TGTGCCAGCAGCTTAGCGGCAGATTCTGAAGCTTTCTTT. Encoded protein: CASSLAADSEAFF.

This chain links TRBV6-4 with TRBJ2-1; D perhaps matches TRBD1 (7 bases). Trimming cost V 0 bases and J 6 bases, with 12 bases left between them. The CDR3 covers 15 residues. Germline V gene data show CDR1 as MRHNA and CDR2 as SNTAGT. This CDR3 reads CASSDSAGQFNEQFF. CDR3 in DNA: TGTGCCAGCAGTGACTCGGCGGGACAGTTCAATGAGCAGTTCTTC.

This clone was counted a single time. The chain links TRBV27 to TRBJ2-7; no reliable D call. V gave up 7 bases and J gave up 0 bases, with 10 bases separating them. Germline CDR1 MNHEY, CDR2 SMNVEV (reference sequence). This CDR3 region has 13 residues. The CDR3 is CASTYLPSYEQYF. DNA of the CDR3: TGTGCCAGCACCTACTTGCCCTCCTACGAGCAGTACTTC.